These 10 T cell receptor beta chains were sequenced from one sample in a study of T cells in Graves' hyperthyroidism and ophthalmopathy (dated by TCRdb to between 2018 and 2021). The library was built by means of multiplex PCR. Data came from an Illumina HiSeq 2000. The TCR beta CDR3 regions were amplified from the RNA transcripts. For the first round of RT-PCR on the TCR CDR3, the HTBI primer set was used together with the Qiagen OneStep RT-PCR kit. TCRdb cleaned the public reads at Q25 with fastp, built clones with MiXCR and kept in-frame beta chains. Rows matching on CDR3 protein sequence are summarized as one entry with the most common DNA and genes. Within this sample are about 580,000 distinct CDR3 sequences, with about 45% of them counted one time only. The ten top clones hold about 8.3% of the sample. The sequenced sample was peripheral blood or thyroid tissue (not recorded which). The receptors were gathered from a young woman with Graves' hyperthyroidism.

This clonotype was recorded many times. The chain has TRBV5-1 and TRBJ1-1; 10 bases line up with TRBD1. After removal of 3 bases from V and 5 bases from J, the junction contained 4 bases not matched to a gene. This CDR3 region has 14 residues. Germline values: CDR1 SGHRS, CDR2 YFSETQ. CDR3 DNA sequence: TGCGCCAGCAGCTCGGACAGGGGGGTTACTGAAGCTTTCTTT. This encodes CASSSDRGVTEAFF. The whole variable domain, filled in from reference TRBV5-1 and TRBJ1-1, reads KAGVTQTPRYLIKTRGQQVTLSCSPISGHRSVSWYQQTPGQGLQFLFEYFSETQRNKGNFPGRFSGRQFSNSRSEMNVSTLELGDSALYLCASSSDRGVTEAFFGQGTRLTVV.

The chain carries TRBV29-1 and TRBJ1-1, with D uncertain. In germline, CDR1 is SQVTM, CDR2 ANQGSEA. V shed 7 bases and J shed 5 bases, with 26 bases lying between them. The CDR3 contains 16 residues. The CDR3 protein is CSARTSGSGKETEAFF. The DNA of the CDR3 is TGCAGCGCCCGGACTAGCGGGAGTGGGAAGGAGACTGAAGCTTTCTTT.

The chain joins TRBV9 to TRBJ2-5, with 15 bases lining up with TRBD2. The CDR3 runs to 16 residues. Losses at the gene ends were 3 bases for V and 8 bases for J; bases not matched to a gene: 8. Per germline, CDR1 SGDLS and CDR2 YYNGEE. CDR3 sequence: CASSASPGLAGGTQYF. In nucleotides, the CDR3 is TGTGCCAGCAGCGCCTCTCCGGGACTAGCGGGAGGAACCCAGTACTTC.

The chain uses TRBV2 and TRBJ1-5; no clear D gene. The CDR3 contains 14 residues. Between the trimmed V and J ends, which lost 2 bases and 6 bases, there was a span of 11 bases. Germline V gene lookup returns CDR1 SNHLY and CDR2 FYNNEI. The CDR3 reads CASSERARAQPQHF. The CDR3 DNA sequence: TGTGCCAGCAGTGAAAGGGCACGCGCTCAGCCCCAGCATTTT.

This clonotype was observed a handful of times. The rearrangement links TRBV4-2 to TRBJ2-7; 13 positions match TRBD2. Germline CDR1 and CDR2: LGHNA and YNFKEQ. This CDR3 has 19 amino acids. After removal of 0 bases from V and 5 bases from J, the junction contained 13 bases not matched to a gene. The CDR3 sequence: CASSQDPFVLAGGRDEQYF. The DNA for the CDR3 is TGTGCCAGCAGCCAAGATCCTTTTGTACTAGCGGGAGGGCGGGACGAGCAGTACTTC.

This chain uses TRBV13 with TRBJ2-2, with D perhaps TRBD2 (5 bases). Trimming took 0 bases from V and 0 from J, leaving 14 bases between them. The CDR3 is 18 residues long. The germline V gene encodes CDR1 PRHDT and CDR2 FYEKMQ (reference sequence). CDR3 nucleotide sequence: TGTGCCAGCAGCTTAGGAGCGGATATGTTCGCGAACACCGGGGAGCTGTTTTTT. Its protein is CASSLGADMFANTGELFF.

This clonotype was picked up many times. DNA for the CDR3: TGTGCCAGCAGTGTCGGTCAATACTACGAGCAGTACTTC. It translates to CASSVGQYYEQYF. The V and J genes are TRBV2 and TRBJ2-7, with D unclear. The CDR3 runs to 13 residues. The germline V and J ends were trimmed by 4 bases and 3 bases, with 10 bases remaining between them. Germline V lookup: CDR1 SNHLY, CDR2 FYNNEI.

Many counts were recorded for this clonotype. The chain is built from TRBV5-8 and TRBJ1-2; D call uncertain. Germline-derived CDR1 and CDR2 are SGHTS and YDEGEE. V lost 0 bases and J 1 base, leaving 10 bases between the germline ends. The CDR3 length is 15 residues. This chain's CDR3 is CASSLEVTSNYGYTF. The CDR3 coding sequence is TGTGCCAGCAGCTTGGAAGTGACGAGTAACTATGGCTACACCTTC.

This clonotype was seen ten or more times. CDR3 protein: CASSGTGYGYTF. The CDR3 DNA sequence: TGTGCCAGCTCAGGGACAGGCTATGGCTACACCTTC. This chain connects TRBV6-6 to TRBJ1-2, with 8 bases identical to TRBD1. Germline CDR1 and CDR2: MNHNY and SVGAGI (reference sequence). The CDR3 is 12 residues long. V trimming: 8 bases; J trimming: 4 bases; junction bases outside the gene matches: 3.

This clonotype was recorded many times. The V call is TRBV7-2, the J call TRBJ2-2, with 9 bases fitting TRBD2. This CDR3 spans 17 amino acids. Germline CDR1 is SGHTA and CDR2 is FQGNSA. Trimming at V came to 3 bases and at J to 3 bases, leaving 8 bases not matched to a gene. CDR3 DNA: TGTGCCAGCAGCTTGAGGCTAGCGGGACCTGACACCGGGGAGCTGTTTTTT. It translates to CASSLRLAGPDTGELFF.